Reported below is one TCR beta chain. Just one base apart from a much larger clone, this may be a read error. The entry originates in a study of blood T cell repertoires in COVID-19. Study-wide context: Spain, Italy and the United States supplied samples that represented acute and convalescent COVID-19. The analysed material was cDNA or gDNA that came from T cells, B-cell-depleted T cells, or PBMCs.

Trimming removed 7 bases from V and 3 bases from J, with 7 bases in between. CDR1 MNHEY and CDR2 SVGAGI come from the germline V gene. CDR3 length equals 12 residues. In the authors' workflow: It was from reference gene primer amplification that nucleated cell counts were estimated. Here immunoSEQ multiplex PCR was the method, and the copy in TCRdb shows in-frame clones only, minus some. V and J calls and clone size are given by that table; D and trimming were obtained from the DNA. The sample lists under 250,000 clones; around 82% were seen once. The clonotype comes from a middle-aged man with active or convalescent COVID-19. The specimen sequenced was peripheral blood. V is TRBV6-5 and J is TRBJ1-3, with TRBD1 as a possible D gene (5 bases). The CDR3 bases are TGTGCCAGCAAGACAGATGGAAACACCATATATTTT. Translated, it gives CASKTDGNTIYF.